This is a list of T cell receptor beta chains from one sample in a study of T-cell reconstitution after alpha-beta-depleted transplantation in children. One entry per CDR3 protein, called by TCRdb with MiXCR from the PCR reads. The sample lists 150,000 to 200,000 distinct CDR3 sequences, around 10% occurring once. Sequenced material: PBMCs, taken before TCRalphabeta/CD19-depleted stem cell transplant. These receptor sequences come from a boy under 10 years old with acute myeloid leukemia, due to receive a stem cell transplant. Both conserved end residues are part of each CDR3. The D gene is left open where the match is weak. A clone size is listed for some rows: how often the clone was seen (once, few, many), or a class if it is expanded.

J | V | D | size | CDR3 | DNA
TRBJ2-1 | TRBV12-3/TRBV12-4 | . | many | CASSSTTGEQFF | TGTGCCAGCAGTTCGACTACAGGGGAGCAGTTCTTC
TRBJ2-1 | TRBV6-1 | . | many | CASSEGSVGEQFF | TGTGCCAGCAGTGAAGGCAGCGTCGGTGAGCAGTTCTTC
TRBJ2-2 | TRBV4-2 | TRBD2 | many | CASSLLAGVPPEELFF | TGTGCCAGCAGCCTCCTGGCGGGGGTGCCACCGGAGGAGCTGTTTTTT
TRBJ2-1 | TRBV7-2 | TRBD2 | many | CASTVGGYIYNEQFF | TGTGCCAGCACCGTCGGGGGGTATATATACAATGAGCAGTTCTTC
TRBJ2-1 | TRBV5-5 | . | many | CASSLWKNEQFF | TGTGCCAGCAGCTTGTGGAAGAATGAGCAGTTCTTC
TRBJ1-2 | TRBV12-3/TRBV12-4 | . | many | CASSLVGGANYGYTF | TGTGCCAGCAGTTTAGTAGGGGGTGCTAACTATGGCTACACCTTC
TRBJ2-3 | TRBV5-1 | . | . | CASSLWAGSSADTQYF | TGCGCCAGCAGCTTGTGGGCTGGATCGAGCGCAGATACGCAGTATTTT
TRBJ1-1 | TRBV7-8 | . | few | CASSRGISYTEAFF | TGTGCCAGCAGCCGGGGGATTTCGTACACTGAAGCTTTCTTT
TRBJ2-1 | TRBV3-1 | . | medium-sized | CASSDSGRSSYNEQFF | TGTGCCAGCAGCGACTCGGGAAGGAGCTCCTACAATGAGCAGTTCTTC
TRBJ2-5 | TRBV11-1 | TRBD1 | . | CAISPGTEETQYF | TGTGCCATCAGCCCCGGGACAGAAGAGACCCAGTACTTC
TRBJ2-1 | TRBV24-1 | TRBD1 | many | CATRGTGVNEQFF | TGTGCCACCAGGGGGACAGGGGTCAATGAGCAGTTCTTC
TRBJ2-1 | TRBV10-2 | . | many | CASAEGYPGEQFF | TGCGCCAGTGCTGAGGGGTATCCGGGTGAGCAGTTCTTC
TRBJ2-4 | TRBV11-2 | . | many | CASSARVRGGRYIQYF | TGTGCCAGCAGCGCTCGTGTCAGGGGGGGAAGGTACATTCAGTACTTC
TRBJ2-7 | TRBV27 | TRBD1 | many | CASSSRTGEIPYEQYF | TGTGCCAGCAGTTCCAGGACAGGGGAGATACCCTACGAGCAGTACTTC
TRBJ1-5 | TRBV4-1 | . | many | CASSQDGGGAQPQHF | TGCGCCAGCAGCCAAGATGGTGGAGGGGCTCAGCCCCAGCATTTT
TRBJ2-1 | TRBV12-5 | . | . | CASGQFQGIMDEQFF | TGTGCTAGTGGTCAATTCCAGGGGATAATGGATGAGCAGTTCTTC
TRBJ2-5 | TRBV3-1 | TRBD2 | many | CASSHSQRELTETQYF | TGTGCCAGCAGCCACTCACAGCGGGAGTTGACAGAGACCCAGTACTTC
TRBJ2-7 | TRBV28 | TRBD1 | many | CASRGQGFTYEQYF | TGTGCCAGCAGGGGACAGGGGTTTACCTACGAGCAGTACTTC
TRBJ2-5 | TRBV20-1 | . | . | CSASAWEQETQYF | TGCAGTGCTAGCGCCTGGGAGCAAGAGACCCAGTACTTC
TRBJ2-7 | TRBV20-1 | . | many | CRCRPFPYEQYF | TGCAGGTGCAGACCATTTCCCTACGAGCAGTACTTC
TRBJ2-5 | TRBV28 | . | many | CATKLRGQREETQYF | TGTGCCACCAAGCTGCGGGGACAGCGAGAAGAGACCCAGTACTTC
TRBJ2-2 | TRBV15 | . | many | CATSRVSRRNTGELFF | TGTGCCACCAGCAGAGTATCCCGGAGAAACACCGGGGAGCTGTTTTTT
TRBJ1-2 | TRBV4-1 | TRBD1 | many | CSSSQEQGEAYGYTF | TGCTCCAGCAGCCAAGAACAGGGGGAGGCCTATGGCTACACCTTC
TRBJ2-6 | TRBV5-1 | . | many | CASSYAGTRDSGANVLIF | TGCGCCAGCAGCTACGCCGGGACAAGAGACTCTGGGGCCAACGTCCTGATTTTC
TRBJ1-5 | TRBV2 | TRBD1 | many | CASGRQGNQPQHF | TGTGCCAGCGGGCGACAGGGGAACCAGCCCCAGCATTTT
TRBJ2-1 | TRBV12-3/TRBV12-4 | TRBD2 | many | CASSGLAGGSSYNEQFF | TGTGCCAGCAGCGGACTAGCGGGAGGAAGCTCCTACAATGAGCAGTTCTTC
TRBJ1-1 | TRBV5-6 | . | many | CASSLVPGTGVWTEAFF | TGTGCCAGCAGCTTGGTACCTGGGACGGGGGTATGGACTGAAGCTTTCTTT
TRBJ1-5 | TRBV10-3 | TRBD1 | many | CAISELGQGYQPQHF | TGTGCCATCAGTGAACTGGGACAGGGTTATCAGCCCCAGCATTTT
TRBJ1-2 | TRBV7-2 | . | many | CASSLAQGGQSAYTF | TGTGCCAGCAGCTTAGCCCAAGGCGGACAGTCGGCCTACACCTTC
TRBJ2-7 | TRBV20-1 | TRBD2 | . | CSAREAGGYEQYF | TGCAGTGCTAGGGAAGCGGGAGGTTACGAGCAGTACTTC
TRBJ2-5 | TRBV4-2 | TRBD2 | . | CASRTDLAGEGETQYF | TGTGCCAGCAGGACTGATCTAGCGGGAGAAGGGGAGACCCAGTACTTC
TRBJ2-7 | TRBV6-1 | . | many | CASSEWGTPSYEQYF | TGTGCCAGCAGTGAATGGGGGACACCCTCCTACGAGCAGTACTTC
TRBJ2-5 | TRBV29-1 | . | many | CSVEDIRGRLGETQYF | TGCAGCGTTGAAGATATCAGGGGTCGCTTAGGAGAGACCCAGTACTTC
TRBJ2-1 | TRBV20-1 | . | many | CSAELGISYNEQFF | TGCAGTGCAGAACTCGGAATCTCCTACAATGAGCAGTTCTTC
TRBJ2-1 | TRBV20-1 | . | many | CSARDEGAGEQFF | TGCAGTGCTAGAGATGAAGGGGCCGGTGAGCAGTTCTTC
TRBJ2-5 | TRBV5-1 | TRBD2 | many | CASSLTTSGQETQYF | TGCGCCAGCAGCTTGACTACTAGCGGACAAGAGACCCAGTACTTC
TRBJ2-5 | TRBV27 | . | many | CASSLLAASETQYF | TGTGCCAGCAGTTTACTGGCAGCCTCCGAGACCCAGTACTTC
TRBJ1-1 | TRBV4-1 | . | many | CASSQVGGMNTEAFF | TGCGCCAGCAGCCAAGTGGGCGGGATGAACACTGAAGCTTTCTTT
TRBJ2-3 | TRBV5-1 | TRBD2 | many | CASSRGLEESDTQYF | TGCGCCAGCAGCCGGGGACTAGAAGAGTCCGATACGCAGTATTTT
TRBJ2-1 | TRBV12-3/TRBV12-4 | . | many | CASSQRRRLDYNEQFF | TGTGCCAGCAGTCAGAGAAGAAGACTAGACTACAATGAGCAGTTCTTC
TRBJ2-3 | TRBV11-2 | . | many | CASSLNGYEQYF | TGTGCCAGCAGCTTAAACGGGTATGAGCAGTATTTT
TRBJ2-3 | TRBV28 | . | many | CASKPRRVGDTQYF | TGTGCCAGCAAACCCCGTAGGGTGGGAGATACGCAGTATTTT
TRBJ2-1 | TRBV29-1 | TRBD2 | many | CSVFRLAGEVRQFF | TGCAGCGTTTTCCGACTAGCGGGAGAAGTGAGGCAGTTCTTC
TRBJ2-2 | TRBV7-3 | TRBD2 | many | CASSLPKREMPNTGELFF | TGTGCCAGCAGCTTACCCAAGCGGGAGATGCCGAACACCGGGGAGCTGTTTTTT
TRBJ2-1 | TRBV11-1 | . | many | CASSPRGAYLPPYNEQFF | TGTGCCAGCAGCCCAAGGGGTGCCTATTTACCTCCCTACAATGAGCAGTTCTTC
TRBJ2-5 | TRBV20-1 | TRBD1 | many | CSSGGQGMETQYF | TGCAGCTCTGGGGGACAGGGGATGGAGACCCAGTACTTC
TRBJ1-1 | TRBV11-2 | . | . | CASSGGEGRNTEAFF | TGTGCCAGCAGCGGCGGGGAGGGTAGGAACACTGAAGCTTTCTTT
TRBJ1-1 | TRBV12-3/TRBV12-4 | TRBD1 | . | CASSIGTDFEAFF | TGTGCCAGCAGCATAGGGACAGACTTTGAAGCTTTCTTT
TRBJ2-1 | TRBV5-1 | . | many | CASRGPVHNEQFF | TGCGCCAGCAGAGGCCCCGTACACAATGAGCAGTTCTTC